The 32 T cell receptor beta chains presented below share a single source sample, sequenced in a study of identical twins. TCRdb redid the calling of the 5' RACE reads with MiXCR, one entry per CDR3 protein. The sample includes roughly 230,000 distinct CDR3 sequences, approximately 8.3% seen only once; the top ten take less than 4%. These same data were also listed under a study on yellow fever vaccine responses in identical twins.

Input material: CD8+ T cells sorted from blood. These TCRs come from a woman younger than 35 in good health.

This clonotype occurred many times. This sequence joins TRBV15 and TRBJ2-5; TRBD2 aligns across 14 bases. V trimming: 9 bases; J trimming: 5 bases; junction bases outside the gene matches: 8. This CDR3 is 15 amino acids long. Germline V gene sequence: CDR1 LNHNV, CDR2 YYDKDF (reference sequence). CDR3 protein: CATGEGTSGSETQYF. As DNA, the CDR3 is TGTGCCACTGGGGAAGGGACTAGCGGGAGTGAGACCCAGTACTTC.

This clonotype was detected only a few times. The CDR3 sequence is CASSLGDSYYEQYF. CDR3 DNA: TGTGCCAGCAGCTTGGGAGACAGCTACTACGAGCAGTACTTC. The chain links TRBV5-5 to TRBJ2-7; a weak D match, TRBD1 (5 bases). Germline CDR1 SGHKS, CDR2 YYEKEE (reference sequence). The CDR3 length is 14 residues. The ends were cut back, 0 bases at V and 3 bases at J, with 10 bases in the middle.

The genes are TRBV7-6 and TRBJ2-5; maybe TRBD2 (6 bases). V lost 2 bases and J lost 5, with 12 bases in between. The CDR3 sequence is 14 residues long. CDR1 is SGHVS and CDR2 is FNYEAQ in the germline V gene. The CDR3, as DNA: TGTGCCAGCAGCTTAAGTCTAGCGTCCGAGACCCAGTACTTC. As protein: CASSLSLASETQYF.

The rearrangement joins TRBV7-2 to TRBJ2-7; tentative D call: TRBD1 (6 bases). V gave up 5 bases and J gave up 0 bases, with 14 bases separating them. Germline V gene data show CDR1 as SGHTA and CDR2 as FQGNSA. This CDR3 spans 15 amino acids. CDR3 region: CASSPGEPSSYEQYF. The CDR3 bases are TGTGCCAGCAGCCCAGGGGAACCCAGCTCCTACGAGCAGTACTTC.

In its sample, this clonotype was seen many times. The chain combines TRBV15 with TRBJ2-1; 10 positions match TRBD2. V dropped 1 base and J dropped 2; count of bases not matched to a gene: 2. This CDR3 contains 16 residues. The germline V gene has CDR1 LNHNV and CDR2 YYDKDF (reference sequence). The CDR3 sequence is CATSRGTSGTYNEQFF. The CDR3 nucleotides are TGTGCCACCAGCAGAGGAACTAGCGGGACCTACAATGAGCAGTTCTTC.

This clonotype has at least ten counts. The chain combines TRBV4-2 with TRBJ2-2; 7 positions match TRBD2. The germline V gene encodes CDR1 LGHNA and CDR2 YNFKEQ. The CDR3 runs to 15 residues. J gave up 6 bases and V 0 bases, and 4 bases lay outside the gene matches. The CDR3 reads CASSQERLASGELFF. CDR3 in DNA: TGTGCCAGCAGCCAAGAGAGACTAGCTTCCGGGGAGCTGTTTTTT.

This chain joins TRBV5-1 and TRBJ2-7; D may correspond to TRBD1 or TRBD2 (5 bases each). Germline V CDR1 and CDR2: SGHRS, YFSETQ. V was clipped by 1 base and J by 2 bases, with 10 bases between them. CDR3 length equals 14 residues. The CDR3 sequence: CASSLYKGPYEQYF. The CDR3 DNA reads as TGCGCCAGCAGCTTGTATAAGGGACCCTACGAGCAGTACTTC.

By sample fraction, this clonotype is medium-sized (0.01 to 0.1%). The V gene is TRBV20-1, the J gene TRBJ2-1; D gene uncertain. The germline gives CDR1 DFQATT, CDR2 SNEGSKA (reference sequence). The CDR3 consists of 15 residues. V was cut by 3 bases and J by 5 bases, with 17 bases left in between. The CDR3 DNA follows: TGCAGTGCTAGTGAAGAGGCTTCGGCGGACAATGAGCAGTTCTTC. As protein: CSASEEASADNEQFF.

The CDR3, as DNA: TGTGCCAGCAGTGTGTTAGGGGCCGGCACCAACTACGAGCAGTACTTC. Translated, it gives CASSVLGAGTNYEQYF. This sequence joins TRBV2 and TRBJ2-7, with D possibly TRBD1 on 5 matching bases. Germline CDR1 reads SNHLY; CDR2 reads FYNNEI. The CDR3 runs 16 residues. V gave up 4 bases and J gave up 3 bases, with 19 bases separating them.

J is TRBJ2-5 and V is TRBV7-8; D gene unclear. This CDR3 comprises 15 residues. Germline CDR1 and CDR2: SGHVS and FQNEAQ. V was trimmed by 1 base and J by 1 base, leaving 10 bases between them. The CDR3 spells CASSLDPGSQETQYF. DNA for the CDR3: TGTGCCAGCAGCTTAGACCCTGGTTCCCAAGAGACCCAGTACTTC.

This clonotype occurred many times. The chain recombines TRBV28 with TRBJ2-1, with D possibly being TRBD2 (6 bases). The CDR3 is made up of 15 amino acids. CDR1 is MDHEN and CDR2 is SYDVKM in the germline V gene. The V gene lost 6 bases and the J gene lost 5 bases, with 17 bases spanning the gap. The CDR3 protein is CASSYPGVTDNEQFF. CDR3 sequence (DNA): TGTGCCAGCAGCTACCCGGGAGTCACGGACAATGAGCAGTTCTTC. Full variable domain (remainder filled in from reference TRBV28 and TRBJ2-1): DVKVTQSSRYLVKRTGEKVFLECVQDMDHENMFWYRQDPGLGLRLIYFSYDVKMKEKGDIPEGYSVSREKKERFSLILESASTNQTSMYLCASSYPGVTDNEQFFGPGTRLTVL.

This clonotype appeared a few times. The CDR3 loop reads CASSPRAGSYEQYF. Written as DNA, the CDR3 is TGTGCCAGCAGCCCCCGGGCCGGGTCCTACGAGCAGTACTTC. V is TRBV5-6 and J is TRBJ2-7, with D hard to call. Germline V gene data show CDR1 as SGHDT and CDR2 as YYEEEE. V was shortened by 4 bases and J by 1 base, with 12 bases between the two germline ends. The CDR3 is made up of 14 amino acids.

This clonotype was counted between two and nine times. The CDR3 loop is CSARDSETRGYEQYF. Written as DNA, the CDR3 is TGCAGTGCTAGAGATTCGGAGACTAGGGGCTACGAGCAGTACTTC. This sequence joins TRBV20-1 and TRBJ2-7; a weak D match, TRBD2 (6 bases). The CDR3 spans 15 residues. V was cut by 0 bases and J by 3 bases, with 15 bases left in between. Germline V gives CDR1 DFQATT, CDR2 SNEGSKA (reference sequence).

This chain connects TRBV12-3 or TRBV12-4 to TRBJ2-7, with 10 bases matching TRBD1. This CDR3 is 14 amino acids long. J lost 3 bases, V lost 5 bases, and 4 bases had no gene match. The CDR3 protein is CASSPWDRGYEQYF. The CDR3 DNA follows: TGTGCCAGCAGTCCCTGGGACAGGGGCTACGAGCAGTACTTC.

This clonotype was found many times. V gene TRBV12-3 or TRBV12-4 combines with J gene TRBJ2-1; 13 bases fit TRBD2. The CDR3 has 15 amino acids. V was pared by 1 base and J by 8 bases, with 2 bases of the junction left unmatched. CDR3 region: CASSLGTSGGDEQFF. In DNA form, the CDR3 reads TGTGCCAGCAGTTTAGGGACTAGCGGGGGTGATGAGCAGTTCTTC.

The CDR3 DNA reads TGTGCCAGCAGCTTGAACAGGGGGCTTCACGAGCAGTACTTC. As protein: CASSLNRGLHEQYF. The chain is built from TRBV5-6 and TRBJ2-7; 9 bases match TRBD1. The ends lost 1 base at V and 5 bases at J; junction bases unmatched: 4. Looked up from germline, CDR1 is SGHDT and CDR2 is YYEEEE. CDR3 size: 14 residues. The variable domain in full, with the rest retrieved from reference TRBV5-6 and TRBJ2-7, is DAGVTQSPTHLIKTRGQQVTLRCSPKSGHDTVSWYQQALGQGPQFIFQYYEEEERQRGNFPDRFSGHQFPNYSSELNVNALLLGDSALYLCASSLNRGLHEQYFGPGTRLTVT.

This clonotype was seen ten or more times. This chain's CDR3 is CSARDPQEPYEQYF. CDR3 bases: TGCAGTGCTAGAGACCCACAGGAACCATACGAGCAGTACTTC. This chain links TRBV20-1 with TRBJ2-7; tentative D call: TRBD1 (5 bases). CDR3 size: 14 residues. CDR1 DFQATT and CDR2 SNEGSKA come from the germline V gene (reference sequence). Deletions cut 0 bases from V and 4 bases from J, with 13 bases between.

V gene TRBV9 combines with J gene TRBJ2-1, with D possibly matching TRBD2 (6 bases). V dropped 0 bases and J dropped 2 bases, with 9 bases sitting between them. The CDR3 contains 15 residues. Germline CDR1 is SGDLS and CDR2 is YYNGEE. In nucleotides, the CDR3 is TGTGCCAGCAGCGTAGGACTAGGAGCCTACAATGAGCAGTTCTTC. Protein product: CASSVGLGAYNEQFF.

The V gene is TRBV19, the J gene TRBJ2-1; D is unresolved. There are 13 residues in the CDR3. CDR1 is LNHDA, CDR2 SQIVND, per germline (reference sequence). V gave up 6 bases and J gave up 0 bases, with 6 bases separating them. CDR3 in amino acids: CASRSSSYNEQFF. CDR3 DNA: TGTGCCAGTAGATCTAGCTCCTACAATGAGCAGTTCTTC.

The sample holds many counts of this clonotype. The chain employs TRBV20-1 and TRBJ1-1; D may be TRBD1 (6 bases). CDR1 and CDR2 from the germline V gene are DFQATT and SNEGSKA (reference sequence). The CDR3 is 15 residues long. With 5 bases removed from V and 0 bases from J, the gap between germline ends came to 16 bases. CDR3 in DNA: TGCAGTGCTCTGATCCGGGCAGGGGTGAACACTGAAGCTTTCTTT. The encoded protein is CSALIRAGVNTEAFF.

This chain uses TRBV4-1 with TRBJ1-5; possible D gene TRBD1, 6 bases. Germline V lookup: CDR1 MGHRA, CDR2 YSYEKL. CDR3 length equals 15 residues. Trimming left V 0 bases short and J 6 bases short, with 12 bases between. CDR3 region: CASSQDDGGTQPQHF. The CDR3 DNA reads TGCGCCAGCAGCCAAGATGACGGGGGCACTCAGCCCCAGCATTTT.

This clonotype was seen more than once but under ten times. CDR3 nucleotide sequence: TGTGCCAGCAGCTCGCCGAGGGTAGTAGTGCCTACCGGGGAGCTGTTTTTT. As protein: CASSSPRVVVPTGELFF. The chain employs TRBV7-9 and TRBJ2-2; D is possibly TRBD2 (5 bases). The germline V and J ends were trimmed by 4 bases and 5 bases, with 20 bases remaining between them. CDR1 is SEHNR, CDR2 FQNEAQ, per germline (reference sequence). The CDR3 runs 17 residues. The entire variable domain, with the rest obtained from reference TRBV7-9 and TRBJ2-2, is as follows: DTGVSQNPRHKITKRGQNVTFRCDPISEHNRLYWYRQTLGQGPEFLTYFQNEAQLEKSRLLSDRFSAERPKGSFSTLEIQRTEQGDSAMYLCASSSPRVVVPTGELFFGEGSRLTVL.

The V call is TRBV12-3 or TRBV12-4, the J call TRBJ2-1; TRBD1 aligns across 7 bases. V lost 8 bases, J lost 4 bases, and 23 bases stayed unmatched. The CDR3 runs 19 residues. CDR3 protein: CASWLTLIGDRVGYNEQFF. In nucleotides, the CDR3 is TGTGCCAGCTGGCTGACGTTAATCGGAGACAGGGTGGGGTACAATGAGCAGTTCTTC.

This clonotype came up a few times. This chain connects TRBV7-2 to TRBJ2-5, with 13 bases fitting TRBD2. V lost 2 bases to trimming and J lost 5 bases; unmatched junction nucleotides: 5. The germline gives CDR1 SGHTA, CDR2 FQGNSA. The CDR3 loop spans 16 amino acids. The CDR3 DNA follows: TGTGCCAGCAGCTTAAGGACTAGCGGGAGCTGGGAGACCCAGTACTTC. This codes for CASSLRTSGSWETQYF.

This clonotype appeared many times. The V and J genes are TRBV5-6 and TRBJ2-3; the match to TRBD2 covers 10 bases. Germline values: CDR1 SGHDT, CDR2 YYEEEE. V trimming: 2 bases; J trimming: 2 bases; junction bases outside the gene matches: 2. The CDR3 sequence is 15 residues long. In DNA form, the CDR3 reads TGTGCCAGCAGCTTAGGACTAGCGGACACAGATACGCAGTATTTT. It specifies CASSLGLADTDTQYF.

This sequence joins TRBV20-1 and TRBJ2-7; 10 nucleotides agree with TRBD2. The CDR3 runs to 13 residues. J was trimmed by 2 bases and V by 8 bases; bases with no gene match: 6. Germline lookup yields CDR1 DFQATT and CDR2 SNEGSKA (reference sequence). CDR3: CSSRTSGTYEQYF. CDR3 in DNA: TGCAGTTCGAGGACTAGCGGCACCTACGAGCAGTACTTC.

This clonotype was recorded a few times. The CDR3 protein is CSARVGSSYEQYF. DNA for the CDR3: TGCAGTGCTCGTGTAGGCAGCTCCTACGAGCAGTACTTC. The gene calls are TRBV20-1 and TRBJ2-7; D gene uncertain. Germline CDR1 reads DFQATT; CDR2 reads SNEGSKA (reference sequence). Between the trimmed V and J ends, which lost 5 bases and 0 bases, there was a span of 11 bases. The CDR3 loop spans 13 amino acids.

This clonotype was counted only a few times. V usage is TRBV2 and J usage is TRBJ2-7; 9 bases align to TRBD1. CDR1 and CDR2 (germline): SNHLY, FYNNEI. The CDR3 is 15 residues long. Trimming at V came to 1 base and at J to 4 bases, leaving 5 bases not matched to a gene. CDR3 sequence reads: CASSEGRGQGYEQYF. CDR3 in DNA: TGTGCCAGCAGTGAAGGTCGGGGACAGGGTTACGAGCAGTACTTC.

This clonotype was seen more than once but under ten times. The J gene is TRBJ1-2, the V gene TRBV29-1, with TRBD1 matching over 11 bases. This CDR3 spans 15 amino acids. Germline V lookup: CDR1 SQVTM, CDR2 ANQGSEA. V shed 1 base, J shed 2 bases, and the junction held 3 bases outside the gene matches. CDR3 sequence reads: CSVEGWTGGNYGYTF. For the CDR3, the DNA is TGCAGCGTTGAAGGCTGGACAGGGGGCAACTATGGCTACACCTTC.

Many counts were recorded for this clonotype. The chain is built from TRBV11-2 and TRBJ2-7, with D possibly being TRBD2 (5 bases). The CDR3 runs 14 residues. CDR1 SGHAT and CDR2 FQNNGV come from the germline V gene. V dropped 5 bases and J dropped 3 bases, with 14 bases sitting between them. The CDR3 here is CASSPGSGRYEQYF. Here the CDR3 DNA reads TGTGCCAGCAGCCCCGGCAGCGGACGCTACGAGCAGTACTTC.

This clonotype turned up a few times. The J gene is TRBJ2-4, the V gene TRBV19; D possibly corresponds to TRBD1 (6 bases). V lost 7 bases and J lost 3, with 16 bases in between. The V gene's germline CDR1 is LNHDA and CDR2 SQIVND (reference sequence). The CDR3 runs 15 residues. DNA of the CDR3: TGTGCCAGTACCAGGGGTGGAGAGGACAAAAACATTCAGTACTTC. This sequence encodes CASTRGGEDKNIQYF.

This clonotype was found many times. The CDR3 DNA is TGTGCCAGCAGCTTATTGGGCGGGAGGGACTACGAGCAGTACTTC. Its translation is CASSLLGGRDYEQYF. V usage is TRBV7-9 and J usage is TRBJ2-7, with 9 positions matching TRBD2. Germline V gives CDR1 SEHNR, CDR2 FQNEAQ (reference sequence). J lost 3 bases, V lost 2 bases, and 5 bases had no gene match. The CDR3 has 15 amino acids.